The 16 T cell receptor beta chains below were found in one sample sequenced in a study of cytomegalovirus exposure and HLA in healthy donors. It was with 60 Vbeta and 13 Jbeta primers that the PCR ran. Assay used: immunoSEQ multiplex PCR; TCRdb lists only in-frame clones, some missing. The sample has over 100,000 clones; about 61% are singletons. Specimen: PBMCs. Receptor source: a woman aged 40 to 50 in good health and CMV-seronegative.

This clone has only one observation. The chain couples TRBV5-5 to TRBJ1-2; D unclear. The CDR3 sequence is 13 residues long. Trimming shortened V by 2 bases and J by 3 bases, and 8 bases separated the two germline ends. Germline assignment: CDR1 SGHKS and CDR2 YYEKEE (reference sequence). The chain's CDR3 is CASSFSGDYGYTF. The CDR3 nucleotides read TGTGCCAGCAGCTTCTCCGGGGACTATGGCTACACCTTC.

The V and J genes are TRBV6-1 and TRBJ2-3; no firm D call. This CDR3 region has 15 residues. In germline, CDR1 is MNHNS, CDR2 SASEGT. Trimming cost V 0 bases and J 6 bases, with 13 bases left between them. The CDR3 sequence is CASSEASETTDTQYF. The CDR3 nucleotides read TGTGCCAGCAGTGAAGCTTCCGAAACAACGGATACGCAGTATTTT.

The V gene is TRBV19, the J gene TRBJ1-6; 7 bases are shared with TRBD1. The CDR3 is 14 amino acids. CDR1 and CDR2 from the germline V gene are LNHDA and SQIVND (reference sequence). V was pared by 6 bases and J by 8 bases, with 7 bases of the junction left unmatched. The CDR3 coding sequence is TGTGCCAGTAGCGGGGGGGACAGCTATTCACCCCTCCACTTT. This translates into CASSGGDSYSPLHF.

The CDR3 spells CASSDMRSSGNEQFF. The CDR3 DNA reads TGTGCCAGCAGTGATATGAGGTCTAGCGGGAATGAGCAGTTCTTC. The chain uses TRBV2 and TRBJ2-1, with TRBD2 matching 8 bases. The CDR3 consists of 15 residues. The J segment lost 7 bases and the V segment lost 3 bases, leaving 8 bases of the junction unmatched. The V gene's germline CDR1 is SNHLY and CDR2 FYNNEI.

The chain carries TRBV19 and TRBJ2-5; the D gene is possibly TRBD2 (5 bases). V lost 1 base and J 5 bases, leaving 14 bases between the germline ends. CDR3 length: 15 amino acids. Germline CDR1 and CDR2: LNHDA and SQIVND (reference sequence). CDR3 DNA: TGTGCCAGTAGTATAGCGGTACTAGAGGGTGAGACCCAGTACTTC. Residues: CASSIAVLEGETQYF.

The chain joins TRBV25-1 to TRBJ1-1; D is perhaps TRBD1 (5 bases). V was trimmed by 4 bases and J by 0 bases, leaving 12 bases between them. The CDR3 is 15 residues long. Germline V gives CDR1 MGHDK, CDR2 SYGVNS. The CDR3 reads CASSGGGRVNTEAFF. Written as DNA, the CDR3 is TGTGCCAGCAGTGGGGGCGGGAGAGTGAACACTGAAGCTTTCTTT.

The rearrangement joins TRBV5-1 to TRBJ1-1; D possibly corresponds to TRBD1 (6 bases). V dropped 4 bases and J dropped 4 bases, with 20 bases sitting between them. The CDR3 sequence is 16 residues long. Germline V gene sequence: CDR1 SGHRS, CDR2 YFSETQ. The CDR3 DNA follows: TGCGCCAGCAGCCACGCTGGACAGTTCCTGGGCACTGAAGCTTTCTTT. Amino acid sequence: CASSHAGQFLGTEAFF.

The chain has TRBV28 and TRBJ1-2; 7 bases agree with TRBD1. From germline, CDR1 is MDHEN and CDR2 SYDVKM. The CDR3 totals 15 residues. The ends lost 6 bases at V and 0 bases at J; junction bases unmatched: 7. The CDR3 DNA reads TGTGCCAGCAGCGACGGGACAGAGACTAACTATGGCTACACCTTC. It encodes CASSDGTETNYGYTF.

The V and J genes are TRBV2 and TRBJ2-2, with a weak D call TRBD1 (6 bases). The CDR3 has 13 residues. Trimming pared 8 bases from V and 6 bases from J, leaving 13 bases between. The germline CDR1 and CDR2 sequences are SNHLY and FYNNEI. CDR3 sequence (DNA): TGTGCCAGCTGGTCCAGGGGCTCCGGGGAGCTGTTTTTT. Protein: CASWSRGSGELFF.

This sequence joins TRBV30 and TRBJ2-3; the match to TRBD2 covers 14 bases. Per the germline V gene, CDR1 is GTSNPN and CDR2 is SVGIG (reference sequence). The V segment lost 0 bases and the J segment 2 bases; nucleotides outside the gene matches: 7. CDR3 length equals 18 residues. The CDR3 region is CAWSVPRLAGGHTDTQYF. DNA of the CDR3: TGTGCCTGGAGTGTACCACGACTAGCGGGGGGGCACACAGATACGCAGTATTTT.

This clone has more than one count but fewer than ten. This chain connects TRBV7-2 to TRBJ2-2; D perhaps matches TRBD2 (5 bases). The CDR3 is made up of 17 amino acids. Germline V gives CDR1 SGHTA, CDR2 FQGNSA. V was shortened by 5 bases and J by 9 bases, with 25 bases between the two germline ends. The CDR3 spells CASSPRGSDAQFRELFF. The CDR3 nucleotides read TGTGCCAGCAGCCCCCGAGGGTCAGACGCTCAGTTCCGGGAGCTGTTTTTT.

The CDR3 nucleotides read TGTGCCAGCAGCGAACGACAGTCATTTGACCATGGCTACACCTTC. Its protein product is CASSERQSFDHGYTF. The chain carries TRBV9 and TRBJ1-2, with D possibly being TRBD1 (5 bases). V was shortened by 3 bases and J by 6 bases, with 18 bases between the two germline ends. In germline, CDR1 is SGDLS, CDR2 YYNGEE. This CDR3 is 15 amino acids long.

The gene calls are TRBV10-3 and TRBJ2-1, with D maybe TRBD1 (6 bases). Trimming pared 5 bases from V and 7 bases from J, leaving 21 bases between. The CDR3 is 16 amino acids. CDR1 and CDR2 from the germline V gene are ENHRY and SYGVKD. The CDR3 loop is CAISSPGYREFNEQFF. CDR3 in DNA: TGTGCCATCAGTTCACCGGGGTACAGGGAGTTTAATGAGCAGTTCTTC.

The CDR3 spells CASSDYLQLGARGNQPQHF. Here the CDR3 DNA reads TGTGCCAGCAGTGACTATCTCCAGCTGGGGGCGAGGGGCAATCAGCCCCAGCATTTT. This chain joins TRBV6-1 and TRBJ1-5; D is possibly TRBD1 (6 bases). Germline V lookup: CDR1 MNHNS, CDR2 SASEGT. The CDR3 runs to 19 residues. V dropped 3 bases and J dropped 2 bases, with 23 bases sitting between them.

The chain recombines TRBV5-1 with TRBJ2-7; D is perhaps TRBD2 (6 bases). This CDR3 region has 15 residues. V was pared by 2 bases and J by 7 bases, with 19 bases between. The V gene's germline CDR1 is SGHRS and CDR2 YFSETQ. CDR3 region: CASSFQGDSAGEQYF. The CDR3 coding sequence is TGCGCCAGCAGCTTTCAGGGTGATAGCGCGGGGGAGCAGTACTTC. The full variable domain, rest sourced from reference TRBV5-1 and TRBJ2-7, is KAGVTQTPRYLIKTRGQQVTLSCSPISGHRSVSWYQQTPGQGLQFLFEYFSETQRNKGNFPGRFSGRQFSNSRSEMNVSTLELGDSALYLCASSFQGDSAGEQYFGPGTRLTVT.

The V and J genes are TRBV29-1 and TRBJ2-2; D might be TRBD1 (6 bases). Looked up from germline, CDR1 is SQVTM and CDR2 is ANQGSEA. The CDR3 extends over 12 amino acids. Trimming stripped 5 bases from V and 5 bases from J, with 9 bases between. Here the CDR3 DNA reads TGCAGCGTTATTACAGGGACCGGGGAGCTGTTTTTT. Protein product: CSVITGTGELFF.